These T cell receptor beta chains were read from a single sample in a study of graft-versus-host responses after intestinal transplantation. No antigen is known for these receptors. Libraries were prepared by immunoSEQ multiplex PCR; TCRdb keeps only in-frame clonotypes and omits some of them. Among roughly 120,000 clones, over 85% were seen once, and the ten largest hold about 0.11%. Here the sequenced sample was unstimulated CD4+ T cells sorted from spleen or lymph node cells, taken before intestinal transplant. All receptors come from a human donor who received an intestinal transplant. The CDR3 runs from the conserved cysteine through the conserved F or W. The D gene is left open where the match is weak. Expanded clones get a size class; other rows say once, few or many, or leave the size out.

CASSSGLATNEKLFF	TGTGCCAGCAGCTCGGGCCTTGCAACTAATGAAAAACTGTTTTTT	TRBJ1-4	TRBV13	-	-
CASSRGPQGEQFF	TGTGCCAGCAGCAGGGGACCCCAGGGTGAGCAGTTCTTC	TRBJ2-1	TRBV5-6	-	-
CAWSVRYEQYF	TGTGCCTGGAGTGTTCGGTACGAGCAGTACTTC	TRBJ2-7	TRBV30	few	-
CASSGSGGGEQYF	TGCGCCAGCAGTGGGAGTGGCGGGGGGGAGCAGTACTTC	TRBJ2-7	TRBV10-2	-	TRBD2
CASSVNRGGEEKLFF	TGTGCCAGCAGCGTCAACAGGGGCGGTGAGGAAAAACTGTTTTTT	TRBJ1-4	TRBV9	-	TRBD1
CSVEASQETQYF	TGCAGCGTTGAGGCTAGCCAAGAGACCCAGTACTTC	TRBJ2-5	TRBV29-1	-	-
CASSPGTTRETQYF	TGTGCCAGCTCACCAGGGACTACCAGAGAGACCCAGTACTTC	TRBJ2-5	TRBV18	-	TRBD2
CASSFDLLTQYF	TGTGCCAGCAGTTTTGACCTGTTGACCCAGTACTTC	TRBJ2-5	TRBV27	-	-
CASSTVLNGYTF	TGTGCCAGTAGCACTGTTTTAAATGGCTACACCTTC	TRBJ1-2	TRBV19	once	-
CASSEEAGGAYEQYF	TGCGCCAGCAGTGAGGAGGCGGGAGGAGCCTACGAGCAGTACTTC	TRBJ2-7	TRBV10-1	few	TRBD2
CAIRPGTGLLQETQYF	TGTGCCATCAGGCCCGGGACAGGCCTCCTCCAAGAGACCCAGTACTTC	TRBJ2-5	TRBV10-3	-	TRBD1
CASSIKRTGVSSYEQYF	TGTGCCAGCAGCATAAAGAGGACAGGGGTAAGCTCCTACGAGCAGTACTTC	TRBJ2-7	TRBV5-4	-	TRBD1
CASSFLRGSYNEQFF	TGTGCCAGCAGCTTTCTCAGGGGAAGCTACAATGAGCAGTTCTTC	TRBJ2-1	TRBV5-5	-	-
CASSVEGDTEAFF	TGTGCCAGCAGTGTCGAGGGCGACACTGAAGCTTTCTTT	TRBJ1-1	TRBV6-4	-	-
CASSFRDGAGETQYF	TGCGCCAGCAGCTTTAGGGATGGAGCGGGAGAGACCCAGTACTTC	TRBJ2-5	TRBV5-1	-	-
CASSKGLASREQFF	TGCGCCAGCAGCAAGGGACTAGCTTCGCGGGAGCAGTTCTTC	TRBJ2-1	TRBV5-1	-	TRBD2
CASRYLHLDRGHTGELFF	TGTGCAAGTCGCTACCTCCACCTGGACAGGGGTCACACCGGGGAGCTGTTTTTT	TRBJ2-2	TRBV12-2	-	-
CASSRDRGYEQYF	TGCGCCAGCAGCAGGGACAGGGGTTACGAGCAGTACTTC	TRBJ2-7	TRBV10-1	-	TRBD1
CASSPPRQGYYGYTF	TGTGCCAGCAGTCCCCCGAGACAGGGGTACTATGGCTACACCTTC	TRBJ1-2	TRBV28	-	TRBD1
CAVGRHNEQFF	TGTGCAGTGGGGCGGCACAATGAGCAGTTCTTC	TRBJ2-1	TRBV18	once	-
CASSLSGGRWDEQFF	TGTGCCAGCTCACTTAGCGGGGGGCGTTGGGATGAGCAGTTCTTC	TRBJ2-1	TRBV18	-	TRBD2
CASSQDRNEKLFF	TGTGCCAGCAGCCAAGACAGGAATGAAAAACTGTTTTTT	TRBJ1-4	TRBV5-6	-	-
CASSTDRGGEKLFF	TGCGCCAGCAGCACCGACAGGGGAGGAGAAAAACTGTTTTTT	TRBJ1-4	TRBV5-1	-	TRBD1
CASRSPYEQYF	TGTGCCAGCCGGTCCCCATACGAGCAGTACTTC	TRBJ2-7	TRBV6-6	-	-
CASSLEPVGNTIYF	TGTGCCAGCAGCTTAGAACCAGTCGGAAACACCATATATTTT	TRBJ1-3	TRBV11-3	-	-
CASTRRGGNEQFF	TGTGCCAGTACCAGAAGGGGCGGAAATGAGCAGTTCTTC	TRBJ2-1	TRBV19	-	-
CASRDQWGGSLGTQYF	TGTGCCAGCAGGGACCAGTGGGGGGGTTCCCTTGGGACCCAGTACTTC	TRBJ2-5	TRBV2	-	TRBD2
CASSNGQGLSYEQYF	TGTGCCAGCAGTAACGGACAGGGCCTCTCCTACGAGCAGTACTTC	TRBJ2-7	TRBV27	-	TRBD1
CASSEGLAGAYEQYF	TGCGCCAGCAGTGAGGGACTAGCGGGAGCCTACGAGCAGTACTTC	TRBJ2-7	TRBV10-1	-	TRBD2
CASFLLAGLYNEQFF	TGTGCCAGCTTCCTCTTAGCGGGCCTATACAATGAGCAGTTCTTC	TRBJ2-1	TRBV7-9	-	TRBD2
CASSDSTGGNEQFF	TGTGCCAGCAGTGACTCAACCGGAGGGAATGAGCAGTTCTTC	TRBJ2-1	TRBV6-4	few	-
CASSEGAYNEQFF	TGTGCCAGCAGTGAGGGTGCCTACAATGAGCAGTTCTTC	TRBJ2-1	TRBV6-1	-	-
CASSSTSGLYNEQFF	TGCGCCAGCAGCTCAACTAGCGGCCTATACAATGAGCAGTTCTTC	TRBJ2-1	TRBV5-1	-	TRBD2
CASSRGQLRSHYEQYF	TGTGCCAGCAGCCGTGGACAGCTGAGATCGCACTACGAGCAGTACTTC	TRBJ2-7	TRBV28	-	-
CASSSTPGAYEQYF	TGCGCCAGCAGCTCAACCCCGGGGGCCTACGAGCAGTACTTC	TRBJ2-7	TRBV5-1	-	-
CASSTRDANEKLFF	TGCGCCAGCAGCACGCGGGACGCTAATGAAAAACTGTTTTTT	TRBJ1-4	TRBV5-1	-	-
CASSLSNKTPTGETQYF	TGCGCCAGCAGCTTGTCTAATAAAACCCCAACAGGAGAGACCCAGTACTTC	TRBJ2-5	TRBV5-1	-	-
CAWRQGRGETQYF	TGTGCCTGGAGACAGGGAAGGGGAGAGACCCAGTACTTC	TRBJ2-5	TRBV30	-	-
CASIGTTSYEQYF	TGTGCCAGCATAGGGACAACCAGTTACGAGCAGTACTTC	TRBJ2-7	TRBV6-5	-	-
CASSREGTEGAAGELFF	TGTGCCAGCAGTCGAGAGGGCACGGAGGGTGCGGCCGGGGAGCTGTTTTTT	TRBJ2-2	TRBV28	-	-
CSARGDTQYF	TGCAGTGCTAGAGGAGATACGCAGTATTTT	TRBJ2-3	TRBV20-1	few	-
CASSLDLCDSNQPQHF	TGTGCCAGCAGCTTAGATCTTTGCGATAGCAATCAGCCCCAGCATTTT	TRBJ1-5	TRBV11-3	-	-
CAIRIDGSYEQYF	TGTGCCATCAGGATAGACGGATCCTACGAGCAGTACTTC	TRBJ2-7	TRBV10-3	-	-
CASTPLRENIYEQYF	TGTGCCAGCACCCCACTCCGGGAGAACATTTACGAGCAGTACTTC	TRBJ2-7	TRBV11-2	-	-
CSVGKQETQYF	TGCAGCGTTGGGAAGCAGGAGACCCAGTACTTC	TRBJ2-5	TRBV29-1	-	-